This TCR beta chain is drawn from a study of T cells in Graves' hyperthyroidism and ophthalmopathy (dated by TCRdb to between 2017 and 2020). About the full investigation: Peripheral blood was collected at initial diagnosis, before any treatment. TCR V-J signatures able to tell the groups apart were searched for in a discovery cohort of 90 to 100 patients, of whom more than 40 had Graves' ophthalmopathy and 57 had stable Graves' hyperthyroidism. Prospective prediction of ophthalmopathy was tested in an independent validation cohort consisting of 18 to 20 hyperthyroidism patients and more than 15 patients who later progressed to ophthalmopathy. For training and testing, the 100 or so patients in the discovery cohort were randomly divided in a 7:3 ratio. Thyroid tissue and blood T-cell repertoires from several Graves' hyperthyroidism patients were also compared in the study. Following sampling, methimazole starting at 30 mg daily was given to hyperthyroidism patients, and high-dose intravenous methylprednisolone was given to ophthalmopathy patients. The paper reports TCR Vbeta CDR3 sequencing of fewer than 150 peripheral blood samples: some 44 ophthalmopathy, fewer than 80 hyperthyroidism and roughly 17 progressor patients.

The TCR beta CDR3 regions were amplified from RNA transcripts. The TCR CDR3 was subjected to a first round of RT-PCR using the HTBI primer set and the Qiagen OneStep RT-PCR kit. Libraries were constructed in a second round of multiplex PCR, after which size selection and purification were performed. Libraries were sequenced paired-end with 100 bp reads on an Illumina HiSeq2000. The study's own analysis went as follows. SOAPnuke was used to process the raw data, throwing out any read that contained adapters or uncalled bases, had a mean Phred below 15, or lacked an exact constant-primer or identifier match. High-quality paired reads were merged using COPE v1.2.5, and each unique nucleotide sequence was defined as a clonotype. Clonotypes were aligned to IMGT TRBV, TRBD and TRBJ reference segments using MiTCR v1.1. The analysis was restricted to V-J combinations with a frequency above 0.0001, which together covered 99.2% of the repertoires. The TCS score was defined as F50 (clonal expansion) divided by E x V (chaos), with BLOSUM62-based TCRdist calculated between CDR3 peptides within each V-J. Welch's t-statistics and random forest reduced some 510 V-J features to 13, which were used in a naive Bayes classifier (R e1071). The public reads were run again by TCRdb, first through fastp at Q25 and then through MiXCR, and only productive beta chains were kept. When rows share a CDR3 protein, they turn into one entry using the most common DNA and genes. For this entry, the V and J calls and clone size follow TCRdb and not the study's own pipeline. The sample table shows around 300,000 distinct CDR3 sequences, and about 14% are seen once. 20% to 25% of the sample is taken by the ten largest.

Results the study describes overall, beyond this receptor: In validation, progression to ophthalmopathy was predicted by the model with roughly 71% sensitivity and around 75% specificity, a median of about 6.4 months before onset. Sample size was not statistically predetermined, and investigators were not blinded to group allocation. Most expanded thyroid clonotypes (frequency above 0.001) were also found in blood, which suggests that blood repertoires may mirror thyroid immune responses. A 13 V-J signature model separated ophthalmopathy from stable hyperthyroidism, with over 85% sensitivity and about 81% specificity in cross-validation and 80%/75% in testing.

This clonotype was found many times. Its antigen target is currently unknown. Base qualities were left out, and no much larger clone turns up one base away. The CDR3, from cysteine to phenylalanine, totals 13 residues. The DNA shown is the 39-base CDR3, in frame from base 1. V is shortened by 6 bases, J by 5 bases, and the region joining them spans 14 bases. From a lookup of the germline V gene, CDR1 and CDR2 are SGHAT and FQNNGV. Stable Graves' hyperthyroidism was defined as the absence of progression to ophthalmopathy over 18 months of follow-up. Hyperthyroidism patients were aged 18 to 65 years and newly diagnosed, with disease duration of less than 2 months. Exclusion was applied to patients with uncontrolled infections, other autoimmune diseases, pregnancy or lactation. Diagnoses relied on clinical symptoms, serum thyroxine and TRAb, thyroid ultrasound and orbital computed tomography. PBMCs were separated from 10 ml of fresh peripheral blood using Ficoll-Paque density gradient centrifugation. Total RNA was extracted using Trizol reagent, and RNA quality was assessed on an Agilent 2100 Bioanalyzer.

The sequencing input was blood. The TCR comes from a woman aged 25 to 45 with Graves' hyperthyroidism. Here the chain combines TRBV11-2 and TRBJ2-7; the D gene could be either TRBD1 or TRBD2, each agreeing at 5 bases. The DNA sequence reads TGTGCCAGCAGTTCCCATGGGGGAGACGAGCAGTACTTC. Its protein is CASSSHGGDEQYF.